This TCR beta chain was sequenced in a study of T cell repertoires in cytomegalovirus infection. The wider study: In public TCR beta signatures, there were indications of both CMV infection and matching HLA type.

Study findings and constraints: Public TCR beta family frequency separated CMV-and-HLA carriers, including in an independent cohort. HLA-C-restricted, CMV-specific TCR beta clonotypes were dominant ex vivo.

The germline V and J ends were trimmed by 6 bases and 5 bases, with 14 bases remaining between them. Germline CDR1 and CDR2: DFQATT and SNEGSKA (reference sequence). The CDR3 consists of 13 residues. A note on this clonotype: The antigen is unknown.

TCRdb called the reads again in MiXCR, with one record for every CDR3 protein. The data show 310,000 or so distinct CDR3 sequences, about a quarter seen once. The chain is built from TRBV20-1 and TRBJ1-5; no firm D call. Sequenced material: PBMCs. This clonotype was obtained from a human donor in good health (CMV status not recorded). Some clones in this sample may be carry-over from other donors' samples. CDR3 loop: CSAGRAGDQPQHF. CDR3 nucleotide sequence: TGCAGTGCCGGACGGGCGGGAGATCAGCCCCAGCATTTT.